A single sample is the source of the 5 T cell receptor beta chains below, sequenced in a study of CD8 T cells in ankylosing spondylitis. TCRdb recomputed calls from the 5' RACE reads with MiXCR, one row per CDR3 protein. The sample consists of about 270,000 distinct CDR3 sequences, 32% of them appearing once. Sequencing used blood, either unsorted or a sorted T cell fraction (not recorded which). Receptor source: a male donor with ankylosing spondylitis or in good health (not recorded which).

The chain carries TRBV20-1 and TRBJ2-3, with D possibly matching TRBD1 (8 bases). The CDR3 has 14 amino acids. Germline values: CDR1 DFQATT, CDR2 SNEGSKA (reference sequence). V lost 6 bases to trimming and J lost 4 bases, with 17 bases between them. The CDR3 spells CSADKQGGADTQYF. CDR3 nucleotides: TGCAGTGCCGACAAACAGGGGGGGGCAGATACGCAGTATTTT.

The V call is TRBV7-9, the J call TRBJ2-1; the match to TRBD2 covers 9 bases. The CDR3 is 15 amino acids. V shed 4 bases, J shed 3 bases, and the junction held 4 bases outside the gene matches. Germline values: CDR1 SEHNR, CDR2 FQNEAQ (reference sequence). CDR3 amino acids: CASSSKTSGYNEQFF. CDR3 in DNA: TGTGCCAGCAGCTCGAAGACTAGCGGCTACAATGAGCAGTTCTTC.

V is TRBV20-1 and J is TRBJ2-1; the match to TRBD2 covers 9 bases. Germline values: CDR1 DFQATT, CDR2 SNEGSKA (reference sequence). V shed 3 bases, J shed 5 bases, and the junction held 8 bases outside the gene matches. This CDR3 contains 15 residues. The CDR3 nucleotides are TGCAGTGCTAGCCCTAGCGGGGAGTTCCACAATGAGCAGTTCTTC. Translating it yields CSASPSGEFHNEQFF.

The J gene is TRBJ1-2, the V gene TRBV28; TRBD1 might be the D (6 bases). Germline V gene sequence: CDR1 MDHEN, CDR2 SYDVKM. Trimming pared 3 bases from V and 0 bases from J, leaving 14 bases between. The CDR3 covers 16 residues. Here the CDR3 DNA reads TGTGCCAGCAGTTTGACACAGGGATCGGCTAACTATGGCTACACCTTC. Protein: CASSLTQGSANYGYTF.

The chain couples TRBV5-1 to TRBJ2-3, with TRBD2 matching over 10 bases. J was trimmed by 5 bases and V by 5 bases; bases with no gene match: 2. CDR3 size: 13 residues. Germline lookup yields CDR1 SGHRS and CDR2 YFSETQ. CDR3 protein: CASSSSGGDTQYF. DNA of the CDR3: TGCGCCAGCAGTTCTAGCGGGGGAGATACGCAGTATTTT.